Each of the 32 T cell receptor beta chains below was sequenced from the same sample in a study of response to subunit inactivated influenza vaccine. One entry per CDR3 protein results from TCRdb running MiXCR on the RT-PCR reads. There are some 500,000 distinct CDR3 sequences in the sample; about 25% occur only once, and around 2% lies in the top ten. Specimen: CD4+ T cells sorted from PBMCs, collected roughly 5 days after vaccination. Source of these receptors: a man in his fifties or sixties who received an inactivated influenza vaccine.

This clonotype showed up just once. V gene TRBV10-3 combines with J gene TRBJ2-2; 8 bases are a match to TRBD1. Germline lookup yields CDR1 ENHRY and CDR2 SYGVKD. Trimming at V came to 3 bases and at J to 7 bases, leaving 10 bases not matched to a gene. The CDR3 contains 16 residues. This CDR3 is CAISDPGQGPGGELFF. CDR3 in DNA: TGTGCCATCAGTGACCCAGGACAGGGACCTGGCGGGGAGCTGTTTTTT.

CDR3 nucleotide sequence: TGTGCCTGGAGTGAGAAAGACCGGGGTCATTTCTTC. Translation: CAWSEKDRGHFF. The chain is built from TRBV30 and TRBJ2-1; D might be TRBD2 (5 bases). The CDR3 spans 12 residues. V lost 1 base to trimming and J lost 16 bases, with 17 bases between them. CDR1 is GTSNPN, CDR2 SVGIG, per germline (reference sequence).

This chain joins TRBV12-3 or TRBV12-4 and TRBJ1-6; a weak D match, TRBD1 (6 bases). V lost 7 bases and J 14 bases, leaving 21 bases between the germline ends. This CDR3 is built from 14 residues. The CDR3 DNA sequence: TGTGCCAGCAAGGGGGGGCAGGACAGCAGGGCCCTCCACTTT. This codes for CASKGGQDSRALHF.

The sample holds a few counts of this clonotype. V usage is TRBV10-3 and J usage is TRBJ2-7; tentatively, D is TRBD2 (6 bases). Trimming left V 0 bases short and J 7 bases short, with 19 bases between. Germline V gene lookup returns CDR1 ENHRY and CDR2 SYGVKD. The CDR3 consists of 16 residues. CDR3 loop: CAISESRAGRVLEQYF. The CDR3 DNA follows: TGTGCCATCAGTGAGTCGAGAGCGGGTCGGGTACTTGAGCAGTACTTC.

This clonotype was seen a handful of times. The genes are TRBV28 and TRBJ2-3; 9 bases map to TRBD2. The CDR3 runs 19 residues. Trimming cost V 1 base and J 2 bases; bases outside gene matches: 13. CDR1 and CDR2 (germline): MDHEN, SYDVKM. The CDR3 protein is CASSLSVAGVPGVTDTQYF. In DNA form, the CDR3 reads TGTGCCAGCAGTTTATCAGTAGCGGGAGTTCCGGGTGTCACAGATACGCAGTATTTT.

This clonotype appeared a few times. The V call is TRBV7-6, the J call TRBJ1-5; D is unresolved. Germline lookup yields CDR1 SGHVS and CDR2 FNYEAQ. The CDR3 has 14 residues. V lost 6 bases, J lost 1 base, and 10 bases lay in between. The DNA of the CDR3 is TGTGCCAGCAGTCGGGCAGCGAGCAATCAGCCCCAGCATTTT. Protein: CASSRAASNQPQHF. Together with reference TRBV7-6 and TRBJ1-5, the CDR3 gives the full variable domain: GAGVSQSPRYKVTKRGQDVALRCDPISGHVSLYWYRQALGQGPEFLTYFNYEAQQDKSGLPNDRFSAERPEGSISTLTIQRTEQRDSAMYRCASSRAASNQPQHFGDGTRLSIL.

The V and J genes are TRBV7-2 and TRBJ2-1, with unresolved D. This CDR3 has 14 amino acids. Germline values: CDR1 SGHTA, CDR2 FQGNSA. The V end was cut by 2 bases, the J end by 5 bases, with 10 bases between. This CDR3 is CASSLMRRDNEQFF. DNA of the CDR3: TGTGCCAGCAGCTTAATGAGGAGAGACAATGAGCAGTTCTTC. Looking up the rest from reference TRBV7-2 and TRBJ2-1 gives the full variable domain: GAGVSQSPSNKVTEKGKDVELRCDPISGHTALYWYRQSLGQGLEFLIYFQGNSAPDKSGLPSDRFSAERTGGSVSTLTIQRTQQEDSAVYLCASSLMRRDNEQFFGPGTRLTVL.

This clonotype appeared a few times. The V call is TRBV6-1, the J call TRBJ2-3, with 7 bases identical to TRBD2. Unmatched junction bases numbered 8, after V lost 2 bases and J lost 0 bases. CDR1 is MNHNS and CDR2 is SASEGT in the germline V gene. There are 17 residues in the CDR3. The CDR3 DNA is TGTGCCAGCAGTGAAAGGATTAGGACTAGGAGCACAGATACGCAGTATTTT. Amino acids: CASSERIRTRSTDTQYF.

The genes are TRBV18 and TRBJ1-1; TRBD1 aligns across 7 bases. CDR1 KGHSH and CDR2 LQKENI come from the germline V gene. This CDR3 has 17 residues. V trimming: 0 bases; J trimming: 2 bases; junction bases outside the gene matches: 9. The DNA for the CDR3 is TGTGCCAGCTCACCACCGGGGGCTAAGGGGGCAAACACTGAAGCTTTCTTT. Its protein is CASSPPGAKGANTEAFF.

The V and J genes are TRBV2 and TRBJ2-7; 8 positions agree with TRBD2. The V segment lost 5 bases and the J segment 2 bases; nucleotides outside the gene matches: 8. Germline V lookup: CDR1 SNHLY, CDR2 FYNNEI. This CDR3 has 15 residues. CDR3 coding DNA: TGTGCCAGCAGTCTTGGTCGGGGGGGCCCCTACGAGCAGTACTTC. Its protein is CASSLGRGGPYEQYF.

The J gene is TRBJ2-1, the V gene TRBV23-1; the D call may be TRBD1 or TRBD2 (6 bases each). TRBV23-1 is flagged as an ORF with uncertain function. CDR3 size: 16 residues. Trimming shortened V by 1 base and J by 7 bases, and 17 bases separated the two germline ends. This chain's CDR3 is CASSQLKGGSENEQFF. In DNA, the CDR3 is TGCGCCAGCAGTCAATTGAAGGGGGGCTCTGAGAATGAGCAGTTCTTC.

This clonotype was recorded a few times. The chain uses TRBV2 and TRBJ2-7, with 8 bases matching TRBD1. V lost 6 bases, J lost 5 bases, and 6 bases stayed unmatched. Germline V CDR1 and CDR2: SNHLY, FYNNEI. This CDR3 spans 13 amino acids. The DNA of the CDR3 is TGTGCCAGCAGCGACAGGGGAGTAGACGAGCAGTACTTC. It translates to CASSDRGVDEQYF.

The chain combines TRBV7-2 with TRBJ2-1, with D unresolved. Germline V gene sequence: CDR1 SGHTA, CDR2 FQGNSA. This CDR3 is 16 amino acids long. V shed 2 bases and J shed 4 bases, with 15 bases lying between them. The CDR3 region has the DNA TGTGCCAGCAGCTTAATAGCACTCGGATCGTACAATGAGCAGTTCTTC. Its translation is CASSLIALGSYNEQFF. The full variable domain, with the rest looked up from reference TRBV7-2 and TRBJ2-1, is GAGVSQSPSNKVTEKGKDVELRCDPISGHTALYWYRQSLGQGLEFLIYFQGNSAPDKSGLPSDRFSAERTGGSVSTLTIQRTQQEDSAVYLCASSLIALGSYNEQFFGPGTRLTVL.

As for this clonotype: A much larger clone lies one base from this, so it may be a read error. The V and J genes are TRBV11-2 and TRBJ2-1; 8 bases are a match to TRBD2. The CDR3 is 16 amino acids. The V gene's germline CDR1 is SGHAT and CDR2 FQNNGV. V shed 0 bases, J shed 0 bases, and the junction held 1 base outside the gene matches. For the CDR3, the DNA is TGTGCCAGCAGCTTAGAGGCGGGAGGCTCCTACAATGAGCAGTTCTTC. Translated: CASSLEAGGSYNEQFF.

This clonotype was picked up a small number of times. J is TRBJ2-7 and V is TRBV29-1; 9 nucleotides agree with TRBD2. In germline, CDR1 is SQVTM, CDR2 ANQGSEA. There are 13 residues in the CDR3. Trimming took 4 bases from V and 2 from J; bases not matched to a gene: 3. The CDR3 spells CSVVGGRAYEQYF. CDR3 DNA: TGCAGCGTTGTTGGCGGGAGGGCCTACGAGCAGTACTTC.

This clonotype was picked up a small number of times. This chain connects TRBV6-1 to TRBJ2-3; D not certain. There are 13 residues in the CDR3. Trimming removed 7 bases at V and 10 bases at J, with 18 bases between. Germline-derived CDR1 and CDR2 are MNHNS and SASEGT. This CDR3 is CASTPGPPGAQYF. The DNA of the CDR3 is TGTGCCAGCACTCCCGGTCCTCCTGGGGCGCAGTATTTT.

This sequence joins TRBV12-3 or TRBV12-4 and TRBJ2-5, with D possibly TRBD1 on 6 matching bases. This CDR3 has 14 amino acids. V lost 3 bases, J lost 3 bases, and 11 bases lay in between. The CDR3 sequence: CASSFGNREETQYF. CDR3 coding DNA: TGTGCCAGCAGTTTTGGAAACAGGGAAGAGACCCAGTACTTC.

This clonotype was seen a handful of times. This chain connects TRBV11-2 to TRBJ2-1, with 9 bases that match TRBD2. Trimming at V came to 3 bases and at J to 9 bases, leaving 9 bases not matched to a gene. The germline V gene has CDR1 SGHAT and CDR2 FQNNGV. There are 15 residues in the CDR3. CDR3 nucleotide sequence: TGTGCCAGCAGCTTGGATAGCGGGAGTCAGCGTGAGCAGTTCTTC. Translated, it gives CASSLDSGSQREQFF. Drawing the rest from reference TRBV11-2 and TRBJ2-1, the complete variable domain is EAGVAQSPRYKIIEKRQSVAFWCNPISGHATLYWYQQILGQGPKLLIQFQNNGVVDDSQLPKDRFSAERLKGVDSTLKIQPAKLEDSAVYLCASSLDSGSQREQFFGPGTRLTVL.

The gene calls are TRBV6-5 and TRBJ1-1; no clear D gene. Trimming removed 2 bases at V and 4 bases at J, with 11 bases between. Germline values: CDR1 MNHEY, CDR2 SVGAGI. The CDR3 sequence is 14 residues long. CDR3 sequence: CASSYQVGSTEAFF. The CDR3 DNA reads as TGTGCCAGCAGTTACCAGGTCGGGAGCACTGAAGCTTTCTTT.

The sample holds a few counts of this clonotype. This chain links TRBV5-1 with TRBJ1-2, with D possibly being TRBD1 (6 bases). The CDR3 is 15 residues long. The germline V and J ends were trimmed by 4 bases and 3 bases, with 16 bases remaining between them. Germline V gene lookup returns CDR1 SGHRS and CDR2 YFSETQ. The CDR3 loop is CASSPLPGGHYGYTF. Here the CDR3 DNA reads TGCGCCAGCAGCCCACTTCCGGGGGGGCACTATGGCTACACCTTC.

The V gene is TRBV5-1, the J gene TRBJ1-2, with 8 bases aligning to TRBD1. V trimming: 5 bases; J trimming: 3 bases; junction bases outside the gene matches: 9. The V gene's germline CDR1 is SGHRS and CDR2 YFSETQ. The CDR3 consists of 15 residues. The CDR3 region is CASSPGAGQDYGYTF. The CDR3 DNA follows: TGCGCCAGCAGTCCGGGGGCGGGACAGGACTATGGCTACACCTTC.

The chain couples TRBV20-1 to TRBJ2-1; 8 bases agree with TRBD2. The CDR3 is 16 residues long. Germline-derived CDR1 and CDR2 are DFQATT and SNEGSKA (reference sequence). J was trimmed by 7 bases and V by 2 bases; bases with no gene match: 13. This chain's CDR3 is CSARPPGGAVRNEQFF. The CDR3 DNA is TGCAGTGCTAGACCTCCGGGGGGGGCCGTTAGGAATGAGCAGTTCTTC.

The sample holds a few counts of this clonotype. The chain is built from TRBV5-1 and TRBJ2-7; 9 bases are a match to TRBD1. The V segment lost 2 bases and the J segment 5 bases; nucleotides outside the gene matches: 2. The CDR3 covers 13 residues. Germline values: CDR1 SGHRS, CDR2 YFSETQ. CDR3 nucleotide sequence: TGCGCCAGCAGCTTCACAGGGGGCAACGAGCAGTACTTC. Encoded protein: CASSFTGGNEQYF. The entire variable domain, with the rest obtained from reference TRBV5-1 and TRBJ2-7, is as follows: KAGVTQTPRYLIKTRGQQVTLSCSPISGHRSVSWYQQTPGQGLQFLFEYFSETQRNKGNFPGRFSGRQFSNSRSEMNVSTLELGDSALYLCASSFTGGNEQYFGPGTRLTVT.

This clonotype has only a few counts. V gene TRBV15 combines with J gene TRBJ2-7; TRBD1 matches at 10 bases. The CDR3 extends over 15 amino acids. Unmatched junction bases numbered 7, after V lost 1 base and J lost 7 bases. Germline values: CDR1 LNHNV, CDR2 YYDKDF (reference sequence). CDR3 coding DNA: TGTGCCACCAGCAGAGGGACAGGGGGAAAGGGGGAGCAGTACTTC. Translating gives CATSRGTGGKGEQYF.

The rearrangement uses TRBV7-2 and TRBJ2-1; TRBD2 matches at 8 bases. This CDR3 has 16 residues. With 8 bases clipped from V and 5 bases from J, the junction kept 14 bases outside the gene matches. CDR1 is SGHTA and CDR2 is FQGNSA in the germline V gene. The CDR3 spells CASLYWSSGANNEQFF. The CDR3 nucleotides are TGTGCCAGCCTATACTGGAGTAGCGGGGCTAACAATGAGCAGTTCTTC.

This clonotype came up many times. The V gene is TRBV4-3, the J gene TRBJ2-3; 9 bases map to TRBD2. With V trimmed by 0 bases and J by 3 bases, 10 bases remained unmatched. Germline lookup yields CDR1 LGHNA and CDR2 YSLEER. This CDR3 is 18 amino acids long. CDR3 sequence reads: CASSQEFFSGGATDTQYF. The CDR3 DNA is TGCGCCAGCAGCCAAGAATTTTTTAGCGGGGGAGCTACAGATACGCAGTATTTT.

This clonotype has more than one count but fewer than ten. This sequence joins TRBV7-8 and TRBJ2-5; tentative D call: TRBD1 (6 bases). The CDR3 extends over 18 amino acids. V lost 5 bases and J lost 6, with 28 bases in between. Per the germline V gene, CDR1 is SGHVS and CDR2 is FQNEAQ. The CDR3 nucleotides read TGTGCCAGCAGCCAAAGGGCAGGAGATAACAGGGTCACAAAGACCCAGTACTTC. This gives the protein CASSQRAGDNRVTKTQYF.

This clonotype was detected only a few times. This chain uses TRBV12-3 or TRBV12-4 with TRBJ2-3; D remains unclear. V shed 6 bases and J shed 4 bases, with 11 bases lying between them. The CDR3 runs 13 residues. This CDR3 reads CASRPPLSDTQYF. Here the CDR3 DNA reads TGTGCCAGCAGGCCTCCCCTTTCAGATACGCAGTATTTT.

The chain links TRBV20-1 to TRBJ1-2, with 7 bases aligning to TRBD1. V gave up 8 bases and J gave up 1 base; unmatched junction bases: 10. CDR1 is DFQATT and CDR2 is SNEGSKA in the germline V gene (reference sequence). The CDR3 consists of 14 residues. The CDR3 loop is CSTLGTEFNYGYTF. The DNA of the CDR3 is TGCAGTACCCTTGGGACAGAATTTAACTATGGCTACACCTTC.

The chain employs TRBV5-1 and TRBJ2-7; 9 bases fit TRBD1. V lost 4 bases and J lost 4; bases outside the gene matches: 12. CDR1 and CDR2 (germline): SGHRS, YFSETQ. The CDR3 has 16 amino acids. CDR3 coding DNA: TGCGCCAGCAGCCCGTCAACAGGGGGCATCGGATACGAGCAGTACTTC. Protein: CASSPSTGGIGYEQYF.

In its sample, this clonotype was seen many times. Sequence at one end of the junction differs from germline and may be a read error. The chain employs TRBV5-1 and TRBJ2-7; 8 bases line up with TRBD1. Germline V gives CDR1 SGHRS, CDR2 YFSETQ. The CDR3 has 15 residues. The CDR3 DNA follows: TGTGCCAGCAGCCTCGGGTCAGGGGGCTCATACGAGCAGTACTTC. It encodes CASSLGSGGSYEQYF.

This clonotype was detected ten times or more. Germline and junction disagree at one end, which may indicate a read error. The rearrangement joins TRBV4-3 to TRBJ1-5, with D tentatively TRBD1 (6 bases). In germline, CDR1 is LGHNA, CDR2 YSLEER. This CDR3 has 13 residues. The CDR3 DNA sequence: TGTGCCAGCAGCCAAGACAGGAATCAGCCCCAGCATTTT. It is translated as CASSQDRNQPQHF.